The 2 T cell receptor beta chains below all came from one sample that was sequenced in a study of blood T cells in healthy people across ages. A second PCR of about 6 to 11 cycles used a sample-barcoded 5' primer and a J-beta primer mix. TCRdb analysed the 5' RACE reads with MiXCR anew, one entry per CDR3 protein. Of about a million distinct CDR3 sequences listed, 51% are singletons. Input material: blood. The receptor source for this set is a woman in her sixties or seventies in good health.

The chain combines TRBV7-2 with TRBJ1-6; 8 nucleotides align to TRBD1. This CDR3 comprises 15 residues. Unmatched junction bases numbered 9, after V lost 5 bases and J lost 9 bases. The germline V gene has CDR1 SGHTA and CDR2 FQGNSA. This chain's CDR3 is CASSQTGTGGSPLHF. CDR3 DNA sequence: TGTGCCAGCAGCCAGACAGGGACAGGAGGTTCACCCCTCCACTTT.

This clonotype was seen repeatedly, ten times or more. The chain joins TRBV9 to TRBJ2-3; TRBD1 or TRBD2 may be the D gene (5 bases each). The length of the CDR3 is 13 residues. Trimming removed 5 bases from V and 6 bases from J, with 13 bases in between. Germline CDR1 is SGDLS and CDR2 is YYNGEE. The CDR3 loop is CASRGLGTDTQYF. The CDR3 coding sequence is TGTGCCAGCAGGGGGTTAGGGACGGATACGCAGTATTTT.